This TCR beta chain was documented in a study of T cell changes during pregnancy in multiple sclerosis. Some clones are missing from TCRdb's copy, which holds only in-frame ones; the method was immunoSEQ multiplex PCR. The sample lists about 48,000 clones, about nine tenths occurring once. The germline V gene encodes CDR1 MNHEY and CDR2 SVGAGI. CDR3 length equals 13 residues. Between the trimmed V and J ends, which lost 5 bases and 1 base, there was a span of 8 bases. This chain joins TRBV6-5 and TRBJ1-2; unclear D gene. This TCR was sampled from a female donor with multiple sclerosis, enrolled in a pregnancy study. Specimen: CD4+ T cells from peripheral blood mononuclear cells, collected in the third trimester of pregnancy. The CDR3 sequence is CASSRGSNYGYTF. CDR3 DNA sequence: TGTGCCAGCAGTCGAGGGAGTAACTATGGCTACACCTTC.